This T cell receptor (beta chain) was captured by sequencing in a study of cytomegalovirus exposure and HLA in healthy donors (dated by TCRdb to about 2017). For context, the study as a whole: In an earlier analysis of 550 to 750 of the donors, approximately 260 Gb of sequence data and 95 million to 130 million unique TCR beta sequences from 150 million to 200 million T cells were reported. An early release that covered more than 550 HLA-typed donors contained approximately 320 gigabases of sequencing data and some 87 million unique TCR sequences. The genetic ancestry cluster associated with self-reported Caucasian donors included over 65% of the roughly 400 genotyped donors. The study was designed to test whether signatures of past pathogen exposure could be identified by cataloging public T cell receptors. Using immunosequencing, the study profiled T cell repertoires from 550 to 750 subjects and related those repertoires to cytomegalovirus serostatus. Along with the roughly 710-subject first cohort, a separate validation cohort of over 90 different subjects was used. The study combined high-throughput TCR immunosequencing, statistical association of individual TCRs with disease status, and machine learning to predict cytomegalovirus infection status. In a later analysis, previously published TCR beta repertoires from about 640 donors were re-analyzed and high-resolution HLA genotyping was added so that TCR occurrence patterns could be studied. The later analysis used no new phenotypic data to find candidate immune exposures, relying instead on TCR beta sequences and their occurrence across donors. An earlier analysis of 587 of the donors applied high-throughput TCR beta sequencing to assess whether each TCR beta V gene segment acted as functional or pseudogenic. Donor age, sex, ethnicity and CMV serostatus were compiled together with the repertoire data. A later genetic analysis took genome-wide SNP genotypes for about 55% of the roughly 670 donors and used that subset as a discovery cohort. Every repertoire in the discovery cohort had been generated on one and the same sequencing platform. HLA typing covered class I and class II loci at four-digit resolution. The number of typed donors differed by locus: roughly 620-640 for A, B, C, DRB1 and DQB1; approximately 540 for DQA1; 600 to 610 for DPA1; and 400 to 480 for DPB1. Several DR-DQ haplotypes were handled as single units for association and clustering, since linkage in the cohort was strong. Among over 350 genotyped donors of the cohort, an average of around 240,000 unique TCR beta nucleotide sequences were sequenced per donor, roughly 20% of them non-productive.

The library was built by means of the immunoSEQ multiplex PCR assay. A mixture of 60 forward primers for TCR Vbeta segments and 13 reverse primers for TCR Jbeta segments was used in the multiplex PCR. Amplification of the CDR3 region of rearranged TCR beta genes was performed with a multiplex PCR assay on genomic DNA. Amplified TCR beta libraries were sequenced as 87-base-pair reads on the Illumina HiSeq System. For the original study's pipeline: A later analysis counted approximately 76 million unique TCR beta chains across the 666 repertoires, and roughly 10 million of these chains were shared by at least two donors. A nearest-neighbor algorithm error-corrected the raw reads and collapsed the reads into unique sequences, merging closely related sequences to remove PCR and sequencing errors. V, D and J gene segments were assigned by aligning CDR3 sequences to IMGT reference sequences. For a sequence to be retained, a match of at least six nucleotides was required to both a V gene segment and a J gene segment. A rearrangement counted as productive if the CDR3 had no stop codons and remained in frame with V and J, and every other rearrangement counted as non-productive. Following IMGT convention, CDR3 was defined as the stretch from the second conserved V-encoded cysteine up to the conserved J-encoded phenylalanine. The earlier analysis of 550 to 650 of the donors excluded any sequence lacking an unambiguous match to a single V gene segment. In an earlier analysis of some 590 of the donors, V segments were called functional above 56.7% productive rearrangements and were called segregating when the between-donor standard deviation exceeded 5%. A statistical classification framework was built to diagnose cytomegalovirus status from the catalog of TCR beta chain sequences. A later analysis assigned V and J genes by comparing TCR nucleotide sequences with IMGT/GENE-DB human TR gene sequences. The TCRdist pipeline was used in a later analysis to assign CDR3 sequences and most-parsimonious VDJ recombination scenarios. In a later analysis, each TCR beta chain was defined by its CDR3 amino acid sequence together with its V-gene family, and reads lacking a unique V-gene family were excluded. A later analysis removed several hundred highly shared, low-generation-probability nucleotide sequences to deal with suspected cross-contamination and a sequencing artifact. For each public chain, a later analysis derived a clonal expansion index from normalized ranks of inferred template counts within each repertoire. A later analysis computed generation probabilities with a VDJ recombination model fitted to out-of-frame rearrangements, and checked the results against IGoR. In a later analysis, TCR-TCR, TCR-HLA and TCR-CMV co-occurrence was scored with hypergeometric tests, and a repertoire-size bias correction was applied to TCR pairs. A later analysis estimated false discovery rates by permuting HLA or CMV assignments 20 times. In a later analysis, co-occurring TCRs were grouped using DBSCAN, and TCRdist sequence similarity was added for clustering within HLA-allele-positive subsets. Repertoires with fewer than 30,000 or more than 120,000 public chains were left out of co-occurrence clustering, as were about 5 repertoires with anomalous nucleotide sharing. TCRdb took this table from immuneACCESS and kept in-frame rearrangements with V and J called. Such tables lack part of the clones; where checked against another copy, unresolved V genes explain under half of the gap, and the rest is unexplained. V, J and clone size were drawn from that table, and D and trimming were deduced from the DNA. The sample data list 95,000 to 110,000 clones, and roughly three quarters of these were observed just once. Roughly 1.9% of the sample goes to the ten largest clones.

General findings and caveats noted by the study authors: A later genetic analysis associated a missense DCLRE1C variant with V-gene and J-gene trimming of TCR beta chains, and an independent cohort replicated the association. A later analysis found that HLA-associated TCR beta chains were more clonally expanded and had lower generation probabilities than equally common non-associated chains. Immune exposure information for the cohort was limited to CMV serostatus. The sequencing pipeline was judged likely to have produced a cluster of highly shared sequence variants as a technical artifact. Most TCR sequences were observed very rarely across donors, whereas some public TCRs were present in many individuals. Because counts were too low, around 18 rarely observed V segments, including chromosome 9 orphons, were left out of the earlier analysis of some 600 of the donors. Specific HLA alleles were associated with 15,000 to 20,000 TCR beta sequences at a false discovery rate of 0.05 in a later analysis. A total of roughly 160 TCR beta chains were listed by the study as associated with cytomegalovirus. Linkage disequilibrium might explain the correlated functional status among segregating V segments, but an unknown experimental factor could not be ruled out. In a later analysis, the rate of TCR association differed among HLA loci, with DRB1 alleles having the most associated TCRs and HLA-C alleles having the fewest. In both the original and validation cohorts, the classifier was reported to diagnose cytomegalovirus status with high specificity and sensitivity. Because the 87-base-pair reads could not distinguish some IMGT-functional V segments, including TRBV6-2 and TRBV6-3, those segments were excluded. A further reported finding was that TCR beta sequences accurately predicted the HLA-A and HLA-B alleles for most subjects in the first cohort. Because HLA typing was unavailable for some donors at each locus, only the typed subset was used in association tests. Compared with the roughly 700-donor mean, donors in an Asian-associated ancestry cluster had fewer N-insertions in productive TCRs, according to a later genetic analysis. According to a later analysis, most CMV-associated TCR beta chains appeared to be HLA-restricted, and the HLA associations seemed to be driven largely by CMV exposure. When HLA alleles, especially DR and DQ, strongly co-occurred, TCR associations were difficult to assign to individual alleles. In a later analysis, several top co-occurrence clusters were reported to appear linked to parvovirus B19, influenza, CMV and Epstein-Barr virus. Sequencing depth was assumed to be roughly uniform across donors in the presence/absence analyses, though that assumption may not hold. Three of the identified cytomegalovirus-associated TCR beta chains were confirmed in vitro to be specific for cytomegalovirus antigens. This cohort had only TCR beta chains sequenced, and the lack of alpha or paired-chain data limited which features could be detected. The authors suggested that the approach could potentially be generalized to other disease states and immunological phenotypes. An earlier analysis of some 560 of the donors showed that most TCR beta V segments appeared in productive rearrangements either about 90% or about 30% of the time, which broadly matched IMGT annotations.

The cohort was made up of roughly 670 healthy bone marrow donors. At the time of sampling, all cohort members were nominally healthy, though unrecorded immune exposures were likely present. The donor was CMV seronegative and belonged to the group of around 350 seronegative cohort members. A peripheral blood sample was collected from each donor, and TCR beta sequencing was performed on peripheral blood mononuclear cells. Genomic DNA was extracted from the blood cell samples with the Qiagen DNeasy Blood Extraction Kit. Deletion took 10 bases off V and 6 bases off J, with a span of 18 bases between the germline ends. The CDR3 spans 14 residues, from the cysteine through the phenylalanine. CDR3 DNA is the only sequence kept; it has 42 bases, read in frame from the first base. The germline V gene provides CDR1 ENHRY and CDR2 SYGVKD. To note about this clone: It lacks a known antigen. No much larger clone is present one base from it, and per-base qualities are unavailable.

Sequencing input: PBMCs. This clonotype was sampled from a woman aged 40 to 50 in good health and CMV-seronegative. This receptor chain uses TRBV10-3 and TRBJ2-2; tentative D gene TRBD2, with 6 bases matching. The DNA is as follows: TGTGCCACGCGACCAGGGACTCCGGCCGGGGAGCTGTTTTTT. It is translated as CATRPGTPAGELFF.